Below, 16 T cell receptor beta chains from the same sample are listed, as sequenced in a study of early T cells in non-severe SARS-CoV-2 infection. Using its own MiXCR run on the 5' RACE reads, TCRdb lists one record per CDR3 protein. The sample lists some 70,000 distinct CDR3 sequences, roughly 9.4% occurring once. Sequenced: whole blood. The receptors derive from an adult who was a healthcare worker with PCR-confirmed SARS-CoV-2 infection or an uninfected control (not recorded which).

This clonotype was seen ten or more times. J is TRBJ2-5 and V is TRBV20-1; D is ambiguous. The V gene's germline CDR1 is DFQATT and CDR2 SNEGSKA (reference sequence). V was shortened by 3 bases and J by 5 bases, with 10 bases between the two germline ends. This CDR3 spans 12 amino acids. The CDR3, as DNA: TGCAGTGCTAGCTCCCTCGGGGAGACCCAGTACTTC. This encodes CSASSLGETQYF.

This clonotype was seen a handful of times. An end of the junction does not agree with germline; a read error may underlie this. The V gene is TRBV2, the J gene TRBJ1-3; tentative D call: TRBD1 (6 bases). The CDR3 length is 15 residues. In germline, CDR1 is SNHLY, CDR2 FYNNEI. The CDR3 region has the DNA TGTGCCAGCAGCCGTACAGGGCCTTCTGGAAACACCACATATTTT. Encoded protein: CASSRTGPSGNTTYF.

V gene TRBV7-9 combines with J gene TRBJ2-7; 8 bases match TRBD2. CDR3 length: 14 amino acids. Trimming took 6 bases from V and 3 from J; bases not matched to a gene: 7. Germline loops: CDR1 SEHNR, CDR2 FQNEAQ (reference sequence). The CDR3 here is CASSTSGTSYEQYF. The CDR3 DNA reads TGTGCCAGCAGTACGTCAGGGACTAGCTACGAGCAGTACTTC.

A note on this clonotype: The junction departs from germline at one end; a sequencing error may be responsible. V and J are TRBV7-6 and TRBJ2-1; D is uncertain. This CDR3 region has 13 residues. Germline V gene sequence: CDR1 SGHVS, CDR2 FNYEAQ. DNA of the CDR3: TGTGCCAGCAGCTTAGCTTTCGAAGGGCAGGTCCTCTTC. It translates to CASSLAFEGQVLF.

The chain employs TRBV20-1 and TRBJ2-7, with D hard to call. The CDR3 extends over 13 amino acids. V shed 3 bases and J shed 0 bases, with 9 bases lying between them. Germline-derived CDR1 and CDR2 are DFQATT and SNEGSKA (reference sequence). The CDR3 region has the DNA TGCAGTGCTAGCCGTGACGTCTCCTACGAGCAGTACTTC. It is translated as CSASRDVSYEQYF.

The rearrangement links TRBV7-3 to TRBJ2-1; D assignment may be TRBD1 or TRBD2 (5 bases each). The CDR3 extends over 14 amino acids. Trimming left V 1 base short and J 9 bases short, with 13 bases between. Germline CDR1 is SGHTA and CDR2 is FQGTGA. The CDR3 DNA sequence: TGTGCCAGCAGCTTAAACGGGGCCCCGGGTGAGCAGTTCTTC. It is translated as CASSLNGAPGEQFF.

The sample holds many counts of this clonotype. The chain joins TRBV2 to TRBJ2-2; D may be TRBD2 (6 bases). V was shortened by 2 bases and J by 6 bases, with 13 bases between the two germline ends. The CDR3 totals 15 residues. Germline lookup yields CDR1 SNHLY and CDR2 FYNNEI. CDR3 sequence: CASSEPRGNAGELFF. The CDR3, as DNA: TGTGCCAGCAGTGAACCCCGGGGGAATGCCGGGGAGCTGTTTTTT.

This clonotype was recorded many times. J is TRBJ1-1 and V is TRBV6-5; TRBD1 aligns across 8 bases. With V trimmed by 4 bases and J by 6 bases, 4 bases remained unmatched. Germline V gene sequence: CDR1 MNHEY, CDR2 SVGAGI. This CDR3 region has 13 residues. CDR3 nucleotides: TGTGCCAGCAGTTGGACAGGGAGGTCTGAAGCTTTCTTT. Translation gives CASSWTGRSEAFF.

This clonotype was recorded many times. The rearrangement uses TRBV3-1 and TRBJ1-2; possible D gene TRBD1, 5 bases. CDR1 is LGHDT and CDR2 is YNNKEL in the germline V gene (reference sequence). The CDR3 runs 14 residues. V lost 0 bases and J 8 bases, leaving 13 bases between the germline ends. CDR3 loop: CASSQDWGIEGYTF. The CDR3 DNA sequence: TGTGCCAGCAGCCAAGATTGGGGGATTGAGGGCTACACCTTC.

This clonotype was detected ten times or more. J is TRBJ1-1 and V is TRBV11-2, with a possible D match to TRBD1 (6 bases). This CDR3 region has 14 residues. V lost 6 bases and J 0 bases, leaving 11 bases between the germline ends. Germline values: CDR1 SGHAT, CDR2 FQNNGV. The CDR3 region has the DNA TGTGCCAGCAGTGGACAGCGACTGAACACTGAAGCTTTCTTT. Its translation: CASSGQRLNTEAFF.

The V gene is TRBV7-9, the J gene TRBJ1-3; D is ambiguous. The germline CDR1 and CDR2 sequences are SEHNR and FQNEAQ (reference sequence). The V end lost 6 bases, the J end lost 9 bases, and 9 bases lay between the germline ends. This CDR3 is built from 11 residues. CDR3 protein: CASRTSRTIYF. The CDR3 DNA follows: TGTGCCAGCAGAACTTCCCGCACCATATATTTT.

The genes are TRBV27 and TRBJ2-2; D remains ambiguous. The CDR3 has 17 residues. From germline, CDR1 is MNHEY and CDR2 SMNVEV (reference sequence). V lost 2 bases to trimming and J lost 0 bases, with 13 bases between them. CDR3 bases: TGTGCCAGCAGTTTAGCGGTGGGCGGAGCGAACACCGGGGAGCTGTTTTTT. Amino acids: CASSLAVGGANTGELFF.

This clonotype was detected only a few times. CDR3 nucleotide sequence: TGTGCCAGCAGTGAAGTACGGAGAACCGGGGAGCTGTTTTTT. Translation: CASSEVRRTGELFF. The V and J genes are TRBV6-1 and TRBJ2-2, with D unclear. The ends were cut back, 1 base at V and 5 bases at J, with 8 bases in the middle. Germline CDR1 reads MNHNS; CDR2 reads SASEGT. The CDR3 length is 14 residues.

The table lists this clonotype with many counts. The chain uses TRBV20-1 and TRBJ1-1; no clear D. With 0 bases removed from V and 0 bases from J, the gap between germline ends came to 11 bases. This CDR3 contains 15 residues. From germline, CDR1 is DFQATT and CDR2 SNEGSKA (reference sequence). The CDR3 loop reads CSARDFTALNTEAFF. CDR3 in DNA: TGCAGTGCTAGAGATTTTACGGCGTTGAACACTGAAGCTTTCTTT.

Many counts were recorded for this clonotype. The chain couples TRBV12-3 or TRBV12-4 to TRBJ2-7, with 7 nucleotides matching TRBD1. Trimming removed 7 bases from V and 6 bases from J; junction bases left unmatched: 18. The CDR3 has 16 amino acids. This CDR3 reads CASTQRQGAGVGEQYF. The CDR3 bases are TGTGCCAGCACCCAGAGACAGGGCGCGGGTGTCGGCGAGCAGTACTTC.

The chain joins TRBV20-1 to TRBJ2-4; D might be TRBD1 (6 bases). The CDR3 is made up of 14 amino acids. V gave up 2 bases and J gave up 5 bases, with 13 bases separating them. Germline CDR1 and CDR2: DFQATT and SNEGSKA (reference sequence). CDR3 coding DNA: TGCAGTGCTAGAACTTCGACAGGCCAAAACATTCAGTACTTC. It yields the protein CSARTSTGQNIQYF.